This section outlines one T cell receptor (beta chain) sequence together with its context. The CDR3 contains 13 residues. Germline lookup yields CDR1 SGHDT and CDR2 YYEEEE. Trimming pared 1 base from V and 4 bases from J, leaving 8 bases between. Individual cDNA molecules each received unique molecular identifiers attached to them. TCRdb ran MiXCR on the 5' RACE reads and lists one entry per CDR3 protein. The sample has tens of thousands of distinct CDR3 sequences, about 10% seen once; the top ten hold 12%. These data originate in a study of early T cells in non-severe SARS-CoV-2 infection. The chain recombines TRBV5-6 with TRBJ2-5; D ambiguous. The clonotype was recovered from an adult who was a healthcare worker with PCR-confirmed SARS-CoV-2 infection or an uninfected control (not recorded which). Specimen: whole blood, collected at baseline. The CDR3 loop is CASSLPTSETQYF. The DNA of the CDR3 is TGTGCCAGCAGCTTGCCGACTTCAGAGACCCAGTACTTC.